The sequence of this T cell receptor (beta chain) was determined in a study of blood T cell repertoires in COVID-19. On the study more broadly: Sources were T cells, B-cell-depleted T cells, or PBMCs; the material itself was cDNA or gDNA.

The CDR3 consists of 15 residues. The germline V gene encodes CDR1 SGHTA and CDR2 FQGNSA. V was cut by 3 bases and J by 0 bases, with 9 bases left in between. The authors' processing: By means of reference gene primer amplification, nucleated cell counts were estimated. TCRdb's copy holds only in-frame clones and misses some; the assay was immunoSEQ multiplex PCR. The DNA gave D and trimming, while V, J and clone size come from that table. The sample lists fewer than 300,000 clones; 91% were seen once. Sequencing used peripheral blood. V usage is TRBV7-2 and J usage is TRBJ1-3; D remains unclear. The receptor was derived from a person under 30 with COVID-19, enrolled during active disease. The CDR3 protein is CASSFLGRSGNTIYF. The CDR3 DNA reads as TGTGCCAGCAGCTTCCTGGGCCGCTCTGGAAACACCATATATTTT.